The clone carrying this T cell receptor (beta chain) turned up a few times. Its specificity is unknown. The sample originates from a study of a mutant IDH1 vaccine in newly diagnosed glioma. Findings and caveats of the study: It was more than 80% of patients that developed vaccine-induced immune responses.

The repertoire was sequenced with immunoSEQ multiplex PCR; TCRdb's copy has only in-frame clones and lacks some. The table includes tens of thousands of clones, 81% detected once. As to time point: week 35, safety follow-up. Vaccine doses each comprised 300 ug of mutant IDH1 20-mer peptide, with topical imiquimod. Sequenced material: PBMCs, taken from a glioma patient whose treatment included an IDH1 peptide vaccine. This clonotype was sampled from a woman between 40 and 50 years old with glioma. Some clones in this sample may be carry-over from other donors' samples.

This chain's CDR3 is CASTTEGMDEQYF. CDR3 DNA: TGTGCCAGTACAACTGAGGGCATGGACGAGCAGTACTTC. The chain employs TRBV19 and TRBJ2-7, with D maybe TRBD2 (5 bases). CDR3 length equals 13 residues. Trimming shortened V by 7 bases and J by 5 bases, and 15 bases separated the two germline ends. In germline, CDR1 is LNHDA, CDR2 SQIVND (reference sequence).